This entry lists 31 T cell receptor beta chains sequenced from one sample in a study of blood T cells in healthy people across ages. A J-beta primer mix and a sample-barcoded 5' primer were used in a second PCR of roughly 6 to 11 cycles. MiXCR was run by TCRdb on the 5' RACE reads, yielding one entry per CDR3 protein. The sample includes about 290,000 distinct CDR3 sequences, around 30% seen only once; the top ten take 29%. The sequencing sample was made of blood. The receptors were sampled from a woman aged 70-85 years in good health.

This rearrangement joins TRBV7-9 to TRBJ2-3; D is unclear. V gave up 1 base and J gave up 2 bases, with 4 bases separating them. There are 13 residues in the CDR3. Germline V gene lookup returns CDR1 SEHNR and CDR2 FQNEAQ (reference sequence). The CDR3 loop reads CASSLVITDTQYF. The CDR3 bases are TGTGCCAGCAGCTTAGTGATCACAGATACGCAGTATTTT.

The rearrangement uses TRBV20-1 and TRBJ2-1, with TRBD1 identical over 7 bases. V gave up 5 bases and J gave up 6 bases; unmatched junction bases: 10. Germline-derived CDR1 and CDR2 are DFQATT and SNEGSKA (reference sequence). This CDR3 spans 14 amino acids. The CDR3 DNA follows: TGCAGTGCTGGCAGGACAGGCGGGTCCAATGAGCAGTTCTTC. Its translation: CSAGRTGGSNEQFF.

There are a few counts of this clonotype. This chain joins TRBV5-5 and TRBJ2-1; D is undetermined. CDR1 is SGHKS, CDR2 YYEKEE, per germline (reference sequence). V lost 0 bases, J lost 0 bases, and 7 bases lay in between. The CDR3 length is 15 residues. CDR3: CASSLGTRSYNEQFF. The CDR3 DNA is TGTGCCAGCAGCTTGGGCACCCGCTCCTACAATGAGCAGTTCTTC. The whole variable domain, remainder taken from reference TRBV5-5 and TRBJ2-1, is DAGVTQSPTHLIKTRGQQVTLRCSPISGHKSVSWYQQVLGQGPQFIFQYYEKEERGRGNFPDRFSARQFPNYSSELNVNALLLGDSALYLCASSLGTRSYNEQFFGPGTRLTVL.

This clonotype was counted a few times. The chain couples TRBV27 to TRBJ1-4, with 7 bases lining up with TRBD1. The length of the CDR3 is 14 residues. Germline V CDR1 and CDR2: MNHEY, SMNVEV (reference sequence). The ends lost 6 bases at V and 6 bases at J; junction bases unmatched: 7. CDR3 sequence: CASSNRDSHEKLFF. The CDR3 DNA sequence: TGTGCCAGCAGCAACCGGGACAGCCATGAAAAACTGTTTTTT.

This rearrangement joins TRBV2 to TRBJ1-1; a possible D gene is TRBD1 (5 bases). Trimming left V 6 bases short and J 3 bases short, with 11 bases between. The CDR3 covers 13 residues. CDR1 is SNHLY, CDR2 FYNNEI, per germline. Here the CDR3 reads CASSRDGYTEAFF. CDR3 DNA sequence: TGTGCCAGCAGCCGGGACGGCTACACTGAAGCTTTCTTT.

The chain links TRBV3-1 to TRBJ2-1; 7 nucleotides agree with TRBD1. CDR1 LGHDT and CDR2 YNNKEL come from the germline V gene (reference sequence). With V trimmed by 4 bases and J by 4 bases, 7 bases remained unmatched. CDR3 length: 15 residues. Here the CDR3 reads CASSPPGQLYNEQFF. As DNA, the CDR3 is TGTGCCAGCAGCCCCCCGGGACAGTTATACAATGAGCAGTTCTTC.

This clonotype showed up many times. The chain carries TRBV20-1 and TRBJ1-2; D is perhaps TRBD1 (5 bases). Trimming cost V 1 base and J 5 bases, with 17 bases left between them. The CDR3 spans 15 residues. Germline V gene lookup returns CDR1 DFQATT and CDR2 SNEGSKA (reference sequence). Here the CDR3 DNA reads TGCAGTGCTAGAGCCGCCGCGGGGGGTGGGTATGGCTACACCTTC. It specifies CSARAAAGGGYGYTF.

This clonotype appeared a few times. CDR3 sequence reads: CASSMLASGRDGEQFF. In DNA, the CDR3 is TGTGCCAGTAGTATGTTGGCTAGCGGGAGGGATGGTGAGCAGTTCTTC. This rearrangement joins TRBV19 to TRBJ2-1; TRBD2 aligns across 12 bases. V was pared by 3 bases and J by 9 bases, with 9 bases of the junction left unmatched. This CDR3 has 16 residues. The V gene's germline CDR1 is LNHDA and CDR2 SQIVND (reference sequence).

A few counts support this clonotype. This chain's CDR3 is CASSQEGYSYSPLHF. The CDR3 coding sequence is TGTGCCAGCAGCCAAGAAGGATATTCCTATTCACCCCTCCACTTT. The V and J genes are TRBV14 and TRBJ1-6; D is ambiguous. Germline V CDR1 and CDR2: SGHDN, FVKESK. Deletions cut 0 bases from V and 8 bases from J, with 11 bases between. The CDR3 is made up of 15 amino acids.

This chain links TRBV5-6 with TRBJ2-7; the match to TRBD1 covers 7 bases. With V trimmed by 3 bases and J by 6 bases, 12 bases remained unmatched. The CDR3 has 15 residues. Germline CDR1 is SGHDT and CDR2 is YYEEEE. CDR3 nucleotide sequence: TGTGCCAGCAGCTCCCTCGACAGGGTGGGGCGCGAGCAGTACTTC. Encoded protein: CASSSLDRVGREQYF.

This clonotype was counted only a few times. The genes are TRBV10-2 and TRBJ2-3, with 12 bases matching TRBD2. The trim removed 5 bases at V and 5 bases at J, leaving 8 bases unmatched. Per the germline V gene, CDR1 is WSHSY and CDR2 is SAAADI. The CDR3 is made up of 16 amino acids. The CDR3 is CASSQTSGRGKDTQYF. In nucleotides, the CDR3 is TGCGCCAGCAGTCAGACTAGCGGGAGAGGGAAAGATACGCAGTATTTT.

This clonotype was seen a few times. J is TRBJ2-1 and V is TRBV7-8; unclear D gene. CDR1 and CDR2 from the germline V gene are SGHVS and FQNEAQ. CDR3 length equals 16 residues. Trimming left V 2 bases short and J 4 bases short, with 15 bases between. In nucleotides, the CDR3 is TGTGCCAGCAGCTTACTGGGCGGTCAGGATTACAATGAGCAGTTCTTC. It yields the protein CASSLLGGQDYNEQFF. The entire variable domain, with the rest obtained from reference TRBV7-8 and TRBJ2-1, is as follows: GAGVSQSPRYKVAKRGQDVALRCDPISGHVSLFWYQQALGQGPEFLTYFQNEAQLDKSGLPSDRFFAERPEGSVSTLKIQRTQQEDSAVYLCASSLLGGQDYNEQFFGPGTRLTVL.

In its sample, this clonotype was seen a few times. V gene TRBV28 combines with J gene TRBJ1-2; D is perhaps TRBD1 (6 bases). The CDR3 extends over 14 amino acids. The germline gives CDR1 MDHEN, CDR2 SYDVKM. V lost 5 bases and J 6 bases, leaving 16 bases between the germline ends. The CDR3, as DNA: TGTGCCAGCAGTCCCCCCACAGGGATGGATGGCTACACCTTC. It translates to CASSPPTGMDGYTF.

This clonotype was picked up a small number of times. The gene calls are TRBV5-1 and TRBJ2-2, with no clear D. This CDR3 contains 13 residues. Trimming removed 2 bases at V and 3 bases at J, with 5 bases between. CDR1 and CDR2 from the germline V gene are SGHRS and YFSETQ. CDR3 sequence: CASSFGDTGELFF. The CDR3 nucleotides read TGCGCCAGCAGCTTTGGGGACACCGGGGAGCTGTTTTTT. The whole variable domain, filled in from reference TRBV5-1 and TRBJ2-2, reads KAGVTQTPRYLIKTRGQQVTLSCSPISGHRSVSWYQQTPGQGLQFLFEYFSETQRNKGNFPGRFSGRQFSNSRSEMNVSTLELGDSALYLCASSFGDTGELFFGEGSRLTVL.

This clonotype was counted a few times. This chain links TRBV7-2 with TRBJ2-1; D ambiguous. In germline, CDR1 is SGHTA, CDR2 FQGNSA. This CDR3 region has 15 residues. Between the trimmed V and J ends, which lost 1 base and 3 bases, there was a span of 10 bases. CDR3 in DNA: TGTGCCAGCAGCTTAGTCGGGCCTTTCTACAATGAGCAGTTCTTC. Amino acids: CASSLVGPFYNEQFF.

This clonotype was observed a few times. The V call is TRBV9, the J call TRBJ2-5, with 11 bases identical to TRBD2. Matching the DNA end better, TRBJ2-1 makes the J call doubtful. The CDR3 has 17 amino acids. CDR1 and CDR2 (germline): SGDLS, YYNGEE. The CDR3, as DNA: TGTGCCAGCAGCCCCGATGGGGAACTAGCGGGAGTAGGTGAGCAGTTCTTC. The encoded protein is CASSPDGELAGVGEQFF.

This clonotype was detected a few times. DNA of the CDR3: TGCAGCGTGCAGGGTAAGGGAGAGCAGTACTTC. Its protein product is CSVQGKGEQYF. J is TRBJ2-1 and V is TRBV29-1; D might be TRBD1 (5 bases). The assigned J gene may be wrong: the sequence end matches TRBJ2-7 better. The length of the CDR3 is 11 residues. Germline CDR1 and CDR2: SQVTM and ANQGSEA.

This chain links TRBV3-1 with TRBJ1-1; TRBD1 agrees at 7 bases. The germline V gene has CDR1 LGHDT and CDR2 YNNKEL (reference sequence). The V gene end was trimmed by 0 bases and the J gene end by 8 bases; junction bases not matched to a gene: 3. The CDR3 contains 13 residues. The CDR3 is CASSQDRGYEAFF. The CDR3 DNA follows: TGTGCCAGCAGCCAAGACAGGGGGTACGAAGCTTTCTTT.

The CDR3 region is CASSPQGRSTEAFF. CDR3 DNA: TGTGCCAGCTCACCACAGGGACGGAGCACTGAAGCTTTCTTT. The rearrangement uses TRBV18 and TRBJ1-1; tentatively, D is TRBD1 (5 bases). V lost 1 base and J 4 bases, leaving 10 bases between the germline ends. The CDR3 contains 14 residues. Looked up from germline, CDR1 is KGHSH and CDR2 is LQKENI.

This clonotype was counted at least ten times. The CDR3 bases are TGTGCCAGCAGCTCCCGGGTTATATCTGGGGCCAACGTCCTGACTTTC. Translated, it gives CASSSRVISGANVLTF. The chain carries TRBV28 and TRBJ2-6; D is unclear. The CDR3 is made up of 16 amino acids. V gave up 6 bases and J gave up 1 base, with 13 bases separating them. From germline, CDR1 is MDHEN and CDR2 SYDVKM.

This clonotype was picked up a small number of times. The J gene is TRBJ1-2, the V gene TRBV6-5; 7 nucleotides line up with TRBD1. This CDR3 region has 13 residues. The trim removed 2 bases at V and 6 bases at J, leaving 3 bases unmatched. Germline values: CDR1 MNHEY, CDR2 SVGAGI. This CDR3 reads CASSYERGHGYTF. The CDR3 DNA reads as TGTGCCAGCAGTTACGAAAGGGGGCATGGCTACACCTTC.

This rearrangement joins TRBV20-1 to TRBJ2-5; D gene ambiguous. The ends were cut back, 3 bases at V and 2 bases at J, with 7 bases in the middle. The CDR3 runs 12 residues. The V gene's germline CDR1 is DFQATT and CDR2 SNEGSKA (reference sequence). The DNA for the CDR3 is TGCAGTGCTAGCTTCCCTCAAGAGACCCAGTACTTC. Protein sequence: CSASFPQETQYF.

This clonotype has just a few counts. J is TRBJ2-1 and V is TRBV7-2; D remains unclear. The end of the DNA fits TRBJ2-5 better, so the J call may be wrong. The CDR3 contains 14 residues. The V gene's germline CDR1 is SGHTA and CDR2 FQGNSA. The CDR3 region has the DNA TGTGCCAGCAGCTTGTACTACAACGGGGAGACCCAGTACTTC. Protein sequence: CASSLYYNGETQYF.

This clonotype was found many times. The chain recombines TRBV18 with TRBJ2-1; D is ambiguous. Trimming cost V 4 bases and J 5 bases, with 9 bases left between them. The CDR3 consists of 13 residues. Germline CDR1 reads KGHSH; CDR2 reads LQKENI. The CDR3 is CASSLGQNNEQFF. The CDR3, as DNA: TGTGCCAGCTCACTAGGGCAGAACAATGAGCAGTTCTTC.

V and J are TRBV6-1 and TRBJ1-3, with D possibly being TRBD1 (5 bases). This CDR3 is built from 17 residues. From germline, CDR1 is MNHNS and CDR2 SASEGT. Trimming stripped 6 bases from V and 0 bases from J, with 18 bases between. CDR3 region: CASRAPEQVLSGNTIYF. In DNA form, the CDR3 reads TGTGCCAGCAGAGCACCGGAACAGGTCCTCTCTGGAAACACCATATATTTT.

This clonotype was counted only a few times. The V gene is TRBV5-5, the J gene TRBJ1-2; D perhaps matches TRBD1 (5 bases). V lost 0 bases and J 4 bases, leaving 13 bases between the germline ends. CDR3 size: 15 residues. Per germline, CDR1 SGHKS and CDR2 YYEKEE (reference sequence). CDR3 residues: CASSLDGGRVYGYTF. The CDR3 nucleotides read TGTGCCAGCAGCTTGGATGGGGGTAGAGTCTATGGCTACACCTTC.

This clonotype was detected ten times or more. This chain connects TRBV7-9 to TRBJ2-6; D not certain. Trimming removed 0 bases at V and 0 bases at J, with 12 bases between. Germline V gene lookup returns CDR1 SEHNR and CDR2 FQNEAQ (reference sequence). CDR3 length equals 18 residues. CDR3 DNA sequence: TGTGCCAGCAGCTTAGCTGGGTCCCGACCCTCTGGGGCCAACGTCCTGACTTTC. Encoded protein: CASSLAGSRPSGANVLTF.

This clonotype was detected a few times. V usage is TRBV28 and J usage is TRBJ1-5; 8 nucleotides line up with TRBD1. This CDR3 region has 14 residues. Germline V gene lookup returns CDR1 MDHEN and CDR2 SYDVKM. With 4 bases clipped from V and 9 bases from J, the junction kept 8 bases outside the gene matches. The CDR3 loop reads CASSSPGGWRPQHF. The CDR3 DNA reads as TGTGCCAGCAGTTCGCCAGGGGGCTGGAGGCCCCAGCATTTT.

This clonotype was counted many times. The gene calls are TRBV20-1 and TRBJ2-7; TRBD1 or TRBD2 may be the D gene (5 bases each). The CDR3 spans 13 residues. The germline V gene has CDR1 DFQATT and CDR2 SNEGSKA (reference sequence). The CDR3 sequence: CRGTPGPCYEQYF. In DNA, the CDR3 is TGCAGGGGAACCCCGGGACCCTGCTACGAGCAGTACTTC.

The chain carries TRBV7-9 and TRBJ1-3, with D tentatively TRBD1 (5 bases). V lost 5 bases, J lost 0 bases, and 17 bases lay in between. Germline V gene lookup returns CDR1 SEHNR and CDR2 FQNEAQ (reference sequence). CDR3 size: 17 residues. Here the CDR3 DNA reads TGTGCCAGCAGCCATGCTCTTGGGGGAACCTCTGGAAACACCATATATTTT. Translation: CASSHALGGTSGNTIYF.

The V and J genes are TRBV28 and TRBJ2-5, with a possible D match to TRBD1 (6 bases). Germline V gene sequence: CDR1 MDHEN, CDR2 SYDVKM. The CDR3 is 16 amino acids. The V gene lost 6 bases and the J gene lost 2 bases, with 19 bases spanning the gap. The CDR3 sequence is CASSSLSTGYQETQYF. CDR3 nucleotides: TGTGCCAGCAGCAGCTTATCAACAGGGTATCAAGAGACCCAGTACTTC.